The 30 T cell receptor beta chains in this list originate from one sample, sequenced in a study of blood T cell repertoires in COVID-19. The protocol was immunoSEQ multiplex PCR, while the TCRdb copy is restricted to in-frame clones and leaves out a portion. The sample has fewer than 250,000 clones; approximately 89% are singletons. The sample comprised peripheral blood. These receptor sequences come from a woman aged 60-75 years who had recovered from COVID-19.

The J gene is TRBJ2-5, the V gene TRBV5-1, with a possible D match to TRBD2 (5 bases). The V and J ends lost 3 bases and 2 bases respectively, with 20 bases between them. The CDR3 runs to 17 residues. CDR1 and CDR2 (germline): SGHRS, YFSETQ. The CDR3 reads CASSSAVREWVQETQYF. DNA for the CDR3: TGCGCCAGCAGCTCGGCGGTAAGGGAGTGGGTACAAGAGACCCAGTACTTC.

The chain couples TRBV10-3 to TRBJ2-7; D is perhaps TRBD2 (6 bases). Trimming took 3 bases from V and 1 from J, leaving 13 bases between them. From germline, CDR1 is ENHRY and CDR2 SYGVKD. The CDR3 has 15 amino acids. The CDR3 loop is CAISESDRGSYEQYF. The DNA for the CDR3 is TGTGCCATCAGTGAATCCGACCGGGGGTCCTACGAGCAGTACTTC.

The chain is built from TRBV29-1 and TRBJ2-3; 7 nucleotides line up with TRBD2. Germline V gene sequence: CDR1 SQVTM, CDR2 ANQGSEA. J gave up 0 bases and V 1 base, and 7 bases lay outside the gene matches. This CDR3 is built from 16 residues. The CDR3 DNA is TGCAGCGTTGAAGGCTTTAGCGGGCTAAGCACAGATACGCAGTATTTT. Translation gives CSVEGFSGLSTDTQYF.

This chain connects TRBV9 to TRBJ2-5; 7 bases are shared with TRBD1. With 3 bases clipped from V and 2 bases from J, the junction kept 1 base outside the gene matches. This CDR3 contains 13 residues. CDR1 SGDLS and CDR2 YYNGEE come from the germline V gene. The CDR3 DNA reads TGTGCCAGCAGCGAGGGGGCACAAGAGACCCAGTACTTC. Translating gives CASSEGAQETQYF.

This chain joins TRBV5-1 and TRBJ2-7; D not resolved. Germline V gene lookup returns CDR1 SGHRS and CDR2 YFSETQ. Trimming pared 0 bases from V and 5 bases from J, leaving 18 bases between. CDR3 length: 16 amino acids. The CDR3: CASSLGPQDTINEQYF. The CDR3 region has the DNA TGCGCCAGCAGCTTGGGGCCGCAGGATACCATCAACGAGCAGTACTTC.

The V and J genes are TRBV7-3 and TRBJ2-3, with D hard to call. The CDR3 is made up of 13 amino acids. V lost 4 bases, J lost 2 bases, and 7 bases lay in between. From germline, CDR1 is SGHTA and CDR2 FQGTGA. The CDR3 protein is CASSSPSTDTQYF. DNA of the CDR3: TGTGCCAGCAGCTCCCCGTCCACAGATACGCAGTATTTT.

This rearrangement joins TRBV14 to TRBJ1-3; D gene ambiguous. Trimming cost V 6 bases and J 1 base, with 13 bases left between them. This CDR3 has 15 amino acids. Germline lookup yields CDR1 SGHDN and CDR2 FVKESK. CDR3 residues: CASSREQWSGNTIYF. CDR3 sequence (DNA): TGTGCCAGCAGTCGGGAACAGTGGTCTGGAAACACCATATATTTT.

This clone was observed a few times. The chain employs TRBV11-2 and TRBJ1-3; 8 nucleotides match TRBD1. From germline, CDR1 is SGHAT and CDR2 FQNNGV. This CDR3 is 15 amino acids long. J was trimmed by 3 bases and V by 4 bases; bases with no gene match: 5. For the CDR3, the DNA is TGTGCCAGCAGCTCGGACAGGGAGTTTGGAAACACCATATATTTT. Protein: CASSSDREFGNTIYF. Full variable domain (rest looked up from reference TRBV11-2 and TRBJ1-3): EAGVAQSPRYKIIEKRQSVAFWCNPISGHATLYWYQQILGQGPKLLIQFQNNGVVDDSQLPKDRFSAERLKGVDSTLKIQPAKLEDSAVYLCASSSDREFGNTIYFGEGSWLTVV.

This CDR3 is CATSRSRGWNTGELFF. CDR3 nucleotides: TGTGCCACCAGCAGATCCAGGGGGTGGAACACCGGGGAGCTGTTTTTT. V usage is TRBV15 and J usage is TRBJ2-2, with 7 positions matching TRBD1. The CDR3 sequence is 16 residues long. The J segment lost 1 base and the V segment lost 2 bases, leaving 4 bases of the junction unmatched. Germline V CDR1 and CDR2: LNHNV, YYDKDF (reference sequence).

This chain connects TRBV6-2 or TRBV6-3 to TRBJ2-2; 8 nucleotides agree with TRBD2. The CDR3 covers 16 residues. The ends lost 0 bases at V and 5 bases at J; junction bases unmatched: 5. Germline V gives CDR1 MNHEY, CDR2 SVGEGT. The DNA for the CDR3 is TGTGCCAGCAGTTACTCTGTGGTAGCGGGGACCGGGGAGCTGTTTTTT. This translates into CASSYSVVAGTGELFF.

CDR3 in DNA: TGTGCCAGCTCACCACCGGGGCGCGGCTACACCTTC. Translation: CASSPPGRGYTF. V is TRBV18 and J is TRBJ1-2, with a weak D call TRBD1 (5 bases). The CDR3 extends over 12 amino acids. V lost 0 bases to trimming and J lost 8 bases, with 7 bases between them. Germline V gene lookup returns CDR1 KGHSH and CDR2 LQKENI.

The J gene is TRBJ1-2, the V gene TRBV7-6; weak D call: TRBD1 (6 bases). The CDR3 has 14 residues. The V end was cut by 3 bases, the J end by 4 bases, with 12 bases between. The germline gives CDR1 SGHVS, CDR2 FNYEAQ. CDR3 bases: TGTGCCAGCAGCTTCGGGGGGCTGGGCTATGGCTACACCTTC. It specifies CASSFGGLGYGYTF.

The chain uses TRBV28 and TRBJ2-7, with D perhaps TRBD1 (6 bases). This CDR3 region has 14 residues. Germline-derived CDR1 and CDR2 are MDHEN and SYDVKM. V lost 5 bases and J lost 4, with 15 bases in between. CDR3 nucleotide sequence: TGTGCCAGCAGTCCGAGCTTACAGGGTTACGAGCAGTACTTC. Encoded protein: CASSPSLQGYEQYF.

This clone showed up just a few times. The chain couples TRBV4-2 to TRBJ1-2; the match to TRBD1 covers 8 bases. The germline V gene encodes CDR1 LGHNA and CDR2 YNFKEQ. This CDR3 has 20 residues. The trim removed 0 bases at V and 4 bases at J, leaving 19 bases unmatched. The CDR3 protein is CASSQDLGIGTGLRGYGYTF. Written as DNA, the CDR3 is TGTGCCAGCAGCCAAGATTTGGGTATCGGGACAGGCCTCAGGGGCTATGGCTACACCTTC.

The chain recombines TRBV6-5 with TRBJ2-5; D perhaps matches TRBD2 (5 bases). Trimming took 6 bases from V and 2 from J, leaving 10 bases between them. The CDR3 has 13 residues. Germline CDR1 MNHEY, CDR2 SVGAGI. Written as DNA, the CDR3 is TGTGCCAGCAGGGCCGGGATTCAAGAGACCCAGTACTTC. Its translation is CASRAGIQETQYF.

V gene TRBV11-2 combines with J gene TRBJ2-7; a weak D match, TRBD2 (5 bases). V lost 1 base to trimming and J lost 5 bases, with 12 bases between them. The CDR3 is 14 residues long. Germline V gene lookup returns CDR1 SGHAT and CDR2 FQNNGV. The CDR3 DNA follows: TGTGCCAGCAGCTTAGGTCTTGCTAGCCACGAGCAGTACTTC. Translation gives CASSLGLASHEQYF.

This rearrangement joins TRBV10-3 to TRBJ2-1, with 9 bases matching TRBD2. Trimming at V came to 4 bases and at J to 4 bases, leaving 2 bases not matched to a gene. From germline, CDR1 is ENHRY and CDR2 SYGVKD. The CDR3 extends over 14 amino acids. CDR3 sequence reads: CAISVSGGYNEQFF. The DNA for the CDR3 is TGTGCCATCAGTGTTAGCGGGGGATACAATGAGCAGTTCTTC.

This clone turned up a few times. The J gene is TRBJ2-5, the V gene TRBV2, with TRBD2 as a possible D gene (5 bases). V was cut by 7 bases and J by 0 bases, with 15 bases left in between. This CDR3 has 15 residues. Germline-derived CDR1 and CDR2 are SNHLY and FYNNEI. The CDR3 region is CASNPGIPYQETQYF. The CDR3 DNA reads TGTGCCAGCAACCCGGGGATCCCGTACCAAGAGACCCAGTACTTC.

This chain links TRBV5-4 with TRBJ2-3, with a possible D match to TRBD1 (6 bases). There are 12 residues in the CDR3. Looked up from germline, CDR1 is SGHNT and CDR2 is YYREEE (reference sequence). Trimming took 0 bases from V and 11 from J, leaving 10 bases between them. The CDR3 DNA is TGTGCCAGCAGCTTGGAGCTGGACAGGCAGTATTTT. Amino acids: CASSLELDRQYF.

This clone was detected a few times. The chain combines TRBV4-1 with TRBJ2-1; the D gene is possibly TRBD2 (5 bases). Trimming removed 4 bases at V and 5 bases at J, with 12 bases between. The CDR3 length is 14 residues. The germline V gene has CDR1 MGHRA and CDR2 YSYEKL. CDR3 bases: TGCGCCAGCAGCCTCGGAATAGCGAACAATGAGCAGTTCTTC. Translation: CASSLGIANNEQFF.

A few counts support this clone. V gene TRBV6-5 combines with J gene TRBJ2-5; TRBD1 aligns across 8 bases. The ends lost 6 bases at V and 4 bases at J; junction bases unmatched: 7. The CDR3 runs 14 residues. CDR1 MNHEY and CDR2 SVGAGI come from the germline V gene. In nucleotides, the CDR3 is TGTGCCAGCAGCGTTACAGGGGGTCGAGAGACCCAGTACTTC. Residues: CASSVTGGRETQYF.

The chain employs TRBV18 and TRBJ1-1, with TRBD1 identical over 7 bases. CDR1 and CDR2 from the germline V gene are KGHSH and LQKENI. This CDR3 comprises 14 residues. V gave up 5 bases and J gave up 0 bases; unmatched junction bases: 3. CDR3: CASSSGQMNTEAFF. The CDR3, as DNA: TGTGCCAGCTCATCGGGACAGATGAACACTGAAGCTTTCTTT.

CDR3 sequence reads: CASSAGLAKNIQYF. The CDR3, as DNA: TGTGCCAGCAGCGCGGGACTAGCCAAAAACATTCAGTACTTC. The rearrangement joins TRBV9 to TRBJ2-4; maybe TRBD2 (6 bases). This CDR3 is built from 14 residues. V was pared by 3 bases and J by 0 bases, with 7 bases between. CDR1 is SGDLS and CDR2 is YYNGEE in the germline V gene.

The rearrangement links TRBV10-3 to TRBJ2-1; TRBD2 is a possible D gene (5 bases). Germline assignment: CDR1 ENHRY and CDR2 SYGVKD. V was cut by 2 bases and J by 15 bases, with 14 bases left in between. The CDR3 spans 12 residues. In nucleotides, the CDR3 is TGTGCCATCAGTGAGAGGGTTGATGGAGGGTTCTTC. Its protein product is CAISERVDGGFF.

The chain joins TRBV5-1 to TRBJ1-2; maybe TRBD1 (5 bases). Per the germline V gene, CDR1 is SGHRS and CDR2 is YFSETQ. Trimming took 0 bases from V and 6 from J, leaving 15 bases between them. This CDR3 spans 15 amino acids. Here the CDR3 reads CASSLALRAGDGYTF. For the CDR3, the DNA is TGCGCCAGCAGCTTGGCCCTCCGGGCGGGGGATGGCTACACCTTC.

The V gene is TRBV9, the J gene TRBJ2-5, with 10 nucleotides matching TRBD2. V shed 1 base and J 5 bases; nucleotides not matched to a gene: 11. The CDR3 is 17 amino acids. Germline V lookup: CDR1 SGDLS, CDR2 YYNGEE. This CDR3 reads CASSVFGSGGAVETQYF. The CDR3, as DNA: TGTGCCAGCAGCGTATTTGGCAGCGGGGGGGCCGTGGAGACCCAGTACTTC.

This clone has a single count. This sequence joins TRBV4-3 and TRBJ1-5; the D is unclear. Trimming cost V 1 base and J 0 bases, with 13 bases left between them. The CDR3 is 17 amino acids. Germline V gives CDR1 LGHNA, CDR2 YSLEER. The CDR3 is CASSQGRAQYSNQPQHF. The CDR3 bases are TGCGCCAGCAGCCAAGGGCGGGCACAGTATAGCAATCAGCCCCAGCATTTT.

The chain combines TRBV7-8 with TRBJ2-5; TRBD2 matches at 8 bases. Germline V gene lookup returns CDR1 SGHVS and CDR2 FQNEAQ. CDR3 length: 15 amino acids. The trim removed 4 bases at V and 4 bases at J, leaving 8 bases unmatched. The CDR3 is CASSSFIGGGETQYF. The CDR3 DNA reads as TGTGCCAGCAGCTCCTTTATCGGGGGGGGAGAGACCCAGTACTTC.

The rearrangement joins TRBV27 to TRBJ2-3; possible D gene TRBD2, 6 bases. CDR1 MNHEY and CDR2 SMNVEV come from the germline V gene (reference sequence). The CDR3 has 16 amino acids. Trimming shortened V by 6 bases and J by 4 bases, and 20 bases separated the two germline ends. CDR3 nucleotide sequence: TGTGCCAGCAGGCGGATAGGTTCTAGCGACTCAGATACGCAGTATTTT. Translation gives CASRRIGSSDSDTQYF.

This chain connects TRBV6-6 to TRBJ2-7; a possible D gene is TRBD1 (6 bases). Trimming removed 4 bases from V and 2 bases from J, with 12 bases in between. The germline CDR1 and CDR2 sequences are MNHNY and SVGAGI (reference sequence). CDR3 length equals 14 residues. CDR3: CASSSNRVPYEQYF. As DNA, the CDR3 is TGTGCCAGCAGTTCTAACAGGGTACCCTACGAGCAGTACTTC.